The 19 T cell receptor beta chains below come from one sample, sequenced in a study of blood T cells in healthy people across ages. A sample-barcoded 5' primer and a J-beta primer mix were used in a second PCR of about 7 to 11 cycles. TCRdb reprocessed the 5' RACE reads via MiXCR and lists one record per CDR3 protein. The sample has more than 500,000 distinct CDR3 sequences, about 27% seen once. A further study also used this sample, focusing on T cells of mothers and their children.

The sequencing sample was made of blood. Receptors were obtained from a boy aged 2-9 years in good health.

This clonotype was seen many times. The chain is built from TRBV27 and TRBJ2-5, with D possibly matching TRBD2 (6 bases). The CDR3 runs 14 residues. V was pared by 3 bases and J by 1 base, with 9 bases between. Germline CDR1 MNHEY, CDR2 SMNVEV (reference sequence). The CDR3 protein is CASSLAGRQETQYF. The CDR3 bases are TGTGCCAGCAGTTTGGCGGGACGCCAAGAGACCCAGTACTTC.

V and J are TRBV5-1 and TRBJ1-6, with TRBD1 identical over 9 bases. The germline gives CDR1 SGHRS, CDR2 YFSETQ. The CDR3 sequence is 16 residues long. Trimming removed 0 bases from V and 9 bases from J; junction bases left unmatched: 7. The CDR3 DNA reads as TGCGCCAGCAGCTTGGAGTTACAGGGGGCGAGTTCACCCCTCCACTTT. Translating gives CASSLELQGASSPLHF.

This clonotype was detected a few times. The V gene is TRBV19, the J gene TRBJ1-2, with D unresolved. The CDR3 contains 12 residues. With 6 bases removed from V and 5 bases from J, the gap between germline ends came to 10 bases. Per germline, CDR1 LNHDA and CDR2 SQIVND (reference sequence). Written as DNA, the CDR3 is TGTGCCAGTAGCTCCTCGGGATATGGCTACACCTTC. It encodes CASSSSGYGYTF.

J is TRBJ2-1 and V is TRBV29-1; TRBD1 aligns across 10 bases. Germline V lookup: CDR1 SQVTM, CDR2 ANQGSEA. Trimming at V came to 5 bases and at J to 5 bases, leaving 18 bases not matched to a gene. The CDR3 sequence is 18 residues long. CDR3 bases: TGCAGCGTTACCCGAAATCCCAGGGGACAGGGGCGAAACAATGAGCAGTTCTTC. The encoded protein is CSVTRNPRGQGRNNEQFF.

This clonotype was seen only a few times. The chain is built from TRBV20-1 and TRBJ2-3, with D perhaps given as TRBD1 or TRBD2 (5 bases each). The CDR3 is 14 amino acids. Trimming took 3 bases from V and 4 from J, leaving 14 bases between them. Germline V gives CDR1 DFQATT, CDR2 SNEGSKA (reference sequence). CDR3 DNA sequence: TGCAGTGCTAGCGCTGGGGGTGGGGCAGATACGCAGTATTTT. Encoded protein: CSASAGGGADTQYF.

The genes are TRBV11-2 and TRBJ2-1, with D perhaps given as TRBD1 or TRBD2 (6 bases each). V was shortened by 3 bases and J by 8 bases, with 14 bases between the two germline ends. From germline, CDR1 is SGHAT and CDR2 FQNNGV. The CDR3 extends over 14 amino acids. CDR3 amino acids: CASSFRGLSDEQFF. CDR3 nucleotide sequence: TGTGCCAGCAGCTTCAGGGGACTTTCGGATGAGCAGTTCTTC.

This clonotype was observed a few times. The rearrangement uses TRBV6-1 and TRBJ1-5, with D uncertain. The CDR3 runs to 16 residues. From germline, CDR1 is MNHNS and CDR2 SASEGT. V lost 1 base and J lost 11, with 21 bases in between. The DNA for the CDR3 is TGTGCCAGCAGTGAAGACCCGGTGGTGGCGGGTTGGGCCCAGCATTTT. It encodes CASSEDPVVAGWAQHF.

The chain carries TRBV7-2 and TRBJ2-5, with D possibly TRBD1 on 5 matching bases. In germline, CDR1 is SGHTA, CDR2 FQGNSA. CDR3 length: 15 amino acids. Trimming took 3 bases from V and 2 from J, leaving 13 bases between them. CDR3 loop: CASSFNLGVQETQYF. CDR3 sequence (DNA): TGTGCCAGCAGCTTTAACTTAGGGGTACAAGAGACCCAGTACTTC.

The chain links TRBV20-1 to TRBJ2-5; the match to TRBD1 covers 8 bases. The CDR3 is 16 amino acids. Germline lookup yields CDR1 DFQATT and CDR2 SNEGSKA (reference sequence). Trimming cost V 4 bases and J 5 bases; bases outside gene matches: 15. The CDR3 spells CSATGGQGLGPETQYF. CDR3 nucleotides: TGCAGTGCTACAGGGGGCCAGGGCTTAGGTCCGGAGACCCAGTACTTC.

This clonotype was observed a few times. This CDR3 reads CASLRGTEAFF. The CDR3 nucleotides are TGTGCCAGTCTCCGAGGGACTGAAGCTTTCTTT. This chain uses TRBV6-5 with TRBJ1-1, with D hard to call. CDR3 length: 11 amino acids. Looked up from germline, CDR1 is MNHEY and CDR2 is SVGAGI. V lost 9 bases, J lost 5 bases, and 10 bases lay in between.

This chain uses TRBV5-5 with TRBJ2-7; D might be TRBD1 (6 bases). The CDR3 is 12 residues long. CDR1 SGHKS and CDR2 YYEKEE come from the germline V gene (reference sequence). Trimming shortened V by 4 bases and J by 3 bases, and 8 bases separated the two germline ends. CDR3 DNA sequence: TGTGCCAGCAGCAGGGACAACTACGAGCAGTACTTC. As protein: CASSRDNYEQYF.

This clonotype was seen a handful of times. V usage is TRBV9 and J usage is TRBJ1-2; no clear D. The V gene's germline CDR1 is SGDLS and CDR2 YYNGEE. The V end lost 1 base, the J end lost 5 bases, and 12 bases lay between the germline ends. CDR3 length: 14 residues. The CDR3 bases are TGTGCCAGCAGCGTACCGGGGTCCCCTTATGGCTACACCTTC. This gives the protein CASSVPGSPYGYTF.

A few counts support this clonotype. The missing conserved phenylalanine or tryptophan at the end of this CDR3 makes a read error likely. The rearrangement uses TRBV7-2 and TRBJ1-4; D call uncertain. There are 15 residues in the CDR3. Trimming left V 1 base short and J 3 bases short, with 9 bases between. Germline values: CDR1 SGHTA, CDR2 FQGNSA. CDR3 nucleotides: TGTGCCAGCAGCTTAGTTTTTGCCGCTAATGAAAAACTGTTTTCT. Translating it yields CASSLVFAANEKLFS.

This clonotype turned up a few times. The V call is TRBV6-2 or TRBV6-3, the J call TRBJ2-3; possible D gene TRBD1, 7 bases. This CDR3 is 14 amino acids long. V lost 6 bases and J 2 bases, leaving 12 bases between the germline ends. In germline, CDR1 is MNHEY, CDR2 SVGEGT. DNA of the CDR3: TGTGCCAGCAGCAGGGGGGACCTCACAGATACGCAGTATTTT. Residues: CASSRGDLTDTQYF.

The chain recombines TRBV12-3 or TRBV12-4 with TRBJ2-1, with D possibly matching TRBD2 (6 bases). This CDR3 region has 16 residues. V gave up 5 bases and J gave up 0 bases, with 14 bases separating them. CDR3 coding DNA: TGTGCCAGCAGTCCTGGGACTGCCAGCTCCTACAATGAGCAGTTCTTC. Protein: CASSPGTASSYNEQFF.

This clonotype turned up a few times. The chain combines TRBV9 with TRBJ2-6; TRBD2 might be the D (5 bases). The CDR3 is made up of 16 amino acids. CDR1 and CDR2 from the germline V gene are SGDLS and YYNGEE. V was shortened by 4 bases and J by 0 bases, with 11 bases between the two germline ends. The DNA for the CDR3 is TGTGCCAGCAGCTTGAGGGTCGGCTCTGGGGCCAACGTCCTGACTTTC. The encoded protein is CASSLRVGSGANVLTF.

V is TRBV29-1 and J is TRBJ2-7; TRBD1 matches 9 bases. The CDR3 totals 14 residues. J lost 0 bases, V lost 8 bases, and 8 bases had no gene match. Germline V gene sequence: CDR1 SQVTM, CDR2 ANQGSEA. The CDR3 DNA reads TGCAGCATTATACAGGGGGCGAGCTCCTACGAGCAGTACTTC. It encodes CSIIQGASSYEQYF.

Comment on this clonotype: The junction departs from the called germline gene at one end, perhaps through a read error. Written as DNA, the CDR3 is TGTGCCAGCAGCCAAGGACGTACGCGACAGGCGAAATTC. The encoded protein is CASSQGRTRQAKF. The J gene is TRBJ2-5, the V gene TRBV14; perhaps TRBD1 as D (6 bases). Germline V gene data show CDR1 as SGHDN and CDR2 as FVKESK. There are 13 residues in the CDR3.

The V call is TRBV30, the J call TRBJ1-1; 9 positions agree with TRBD1. The CDR3 is made up of 12 amino acids. The junction had 4 bases not matched to a gene; V was cut back by 3 bases and J by 8 bases. Germline-derived CDR1 and CDR2 are GTSNPN and SVGIG (reference sequence). The CDR3 region is CAWSIGQGEAFF. DNA for the CDR3: TGTGCCTGGAGCATTGGACAGGGGGAAGCTTTCTTT.